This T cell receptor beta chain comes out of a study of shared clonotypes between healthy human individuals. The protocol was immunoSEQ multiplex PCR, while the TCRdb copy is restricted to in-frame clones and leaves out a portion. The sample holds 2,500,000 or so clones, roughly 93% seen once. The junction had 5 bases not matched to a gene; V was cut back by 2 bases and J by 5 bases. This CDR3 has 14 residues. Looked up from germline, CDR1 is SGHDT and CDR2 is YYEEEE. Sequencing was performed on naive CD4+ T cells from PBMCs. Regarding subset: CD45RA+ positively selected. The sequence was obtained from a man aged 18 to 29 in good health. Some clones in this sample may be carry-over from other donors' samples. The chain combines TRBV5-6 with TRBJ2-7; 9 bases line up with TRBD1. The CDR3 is CASSFGDRVHEQYF. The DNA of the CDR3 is TGTGCCAGCAGCTTCGGGGACAGGGTCCACGAGCAGTACTTC.